A single sample gave rise to the 32 T cell receptor beta chains below, sequenced in a study of T cells in narcolepsy. The protocol was immunoSEQ multiplex PCR, while the TCRdb copy is restricted to in-frame clones and leaves out a portion. The table shows 30,000 or so clones, with about four fifths occurring only once. Sequencing input: CD45RA- memory CD4+ T cells from PBMCs. The receptors were gathered from a human donor with narcolepsy.

The CDR3 DNA reads as TGTGCCACCAGCAGAGAGCTCATCTCCTACAATGAGCAGTTCTTC. Amino acids: CATSRELISYNEQFF. J is TRBJ2-1 and V is TRBV15; D is undetermined. The CDR3 spans 15 residues. Per the germline V gene, CDR1 is LNHNV and CDR2 is YYDKDF (reference sequence). V lost 0 bases and J 0 bases, leaving 6 bases between the germline ends.

This chain joins TRBV5-8 and TRBJ2-7, with TRBD2 matching over 10 bases. Germline V gene sequence: CDR1 SGHTS, CDR2 YDEGEE. The length of the CDR3 is 16 residues. The ends lost 0 bases at V and 0 bases at J; junction bases unmatched: 3. The CDR3 is CASSLDPSGSSYEQYF. Written as DNA, the CDR3 is TGTGCCAGCAGCTTGGATCCTAGCGGGAGCTCCTACGAGCAGTACTTC.

The chain combines TRBV12-5 with TRBJ2-5, with D hard to call. Germline CDR1 is LGHNT and CDR2 is FRNRAP. V lost 3 bases and J lost 7, with 12 bases in between. This CDR3 spans 13 amino acids. CDR3 bases: TGTGCTAGTGGTTTAGGGCAGATAGGGACCCAGTACTTC. This encodes CASGLGQIGTQYF.

The chain carries TRBV29-1 and TRBJ2-1; tentatively, D is TRBD1 (6 bases). The CDR3 loop spans 12 amino acids. V was shortened by 7 bases and J by 8 bases, with 15 bases between the two germline ends. Germline values: CDR1 SQVTM, CDR2 ANQGSEA. CDR3 loop: CSAGKGVDEQFF. CDR3 DNA sequence: TGCAGCGCTGGGAAGGGGGTTGATGAGCAGTTCTTC.

The chain is built from TRBV5-5 and TRBJ2-7; D may be TRBD1 (6 bases). V was cut by 2 bases and J by 2 bases, with 14 bases left in between. This CDR3 region has 15 residues. CDR1 is SGHKS and CDR2 is YYEKEE in the germline V gene (reference sequence). The DNA of the CDR3 is TGTGCCAGCAGCTTTTCAGGGGAGCGGACCTACGAGCAGTACTTC. It yields the protein CASSFSGERTYEQYF.

The chain carries TRBV5-1 and TRBJ2-7; possible D gene TRBD2, 6 bases. CDR3 length: 12 residues. Germline V gene lookup returns CDR1 SGHRS and CDR2 YFSETQ. With 5 bases removed from V and 2 bases from J, the gap between germline ends came to 8 bases. The CDR3 DNA follows: TGCGCCAGCAGTTCGGGGGCCTACGAGCAGTACTTC. As protein: CASSSGAYEQYF.

The rearrangement uses TRBV5-1 and TRBJ2-3; TRBD2 matches 7 bases. Germline trimming cut 4 bases from V and 6 bases from J; bases unmatched to any gene: 11. Germline loops: CDR1 SGHRS, CDR2 YFSETQ. This CDR3 region has 15 residues. The CDR3 spells CASSLRGVERDTQYF. The CDR3 DNA is TGCGCCAGCAGCCTACGGGGGGTCGAAAGGGATACGCAGTATTTT.

This chain uses TRBV7-3 with TRBJ2-1; 10 bases align to TRBD2. Unmatched junction bases numbered 5, after V lost 5 bases and J lost 4 bases. The CDR3 consists of 15 residues. Germline lookup yields CDR1 SGHTA and CDR2 FQGTGA. The CDR3 nucleotides are TGTGCCAGCAGCGTCAGCGGGGGGGGATACAATGAGCAGTTCTTC. Translation gives CASSVSGGGYNEQFF.

The genes are TRBV25-1 and TRBJ1-2; 7 bases fit TRBD1. The junction had 6 bases not matched to a gene; V was cut back by 6 bases and J by 5 bases. This CDR3 comprises 13 residues. The V gene's germline CDR1 is MGHDK and CDR2 SYGVNS. For the CDR3, the DNA is TGTGCCAGCAGCGAAACAGGGGAGTATGGCTACACCTTC. It encodes CASSETGEYGYTF.

The chain couples TRBV7-9 to TRBJ2-2; D uncertain. CDR3 length: 14 amino acids. With 7 bases removed from V and 2 bases from J, the gap between germline ends came to 11 bases. Germline CDR1 and CDR2: SEHNR and FQNEAQ (reference sequence). CDR3 in amino acids: CASIDSLNTGELFF. CDR3 nucleotide sequence: TGTGCCAGCATTGATTCACTTAACACCGGGGAGCTGTTTTTT. Full variable domain (missing parts from reference TRBV7-9 and TRBJ2-2): DTGVSQNPRHKITKRGQNVTFRCDPISEHNRLYWYRQTLGQGPEFLTYFQNEAQLEKSRLLSDRFSAERPKGSFSTLEIQRTEQGDSAMYLCASIDSLNTGELFFGEGSRLTVL.

The chain joins TRBV30 to TRBJ1-4, with a weak D call TRBD1 (5 bases). The CDR3 runs to 12 residues. Germline CDR1 GTSNPN, CDR2 SVGIG (reference sequence). Trimming shortened V by 4 bases and J by 3 bases, and 6 bases separated the two germline ends. The CDR3 DNA reads TGTGCCTGGAACAGGCCTAATGAAAAACTGTTTTTT. Translation: CAWNRPNEKLFF.

The J gene is TRBJ1-1, the V gene TRBV6-6, with D uncertain. Germline loops: CDR1 MNHNY, CDR2 SVGAGI (reference sequence). V was cut by 7 bases and J by 0 bases, with 12 bases left in between. This CDR3 has 14 residues. The CDR3 region has the DNA TGTGCCAGCATCCCTCCCGGCCTGAACACTGAAGCTTTCTTT. It is translated as CASIPPGLNTEAFF.

J is TRBJ2-7 and V is TRBV5-1; 7 positions agree with TRBD1. CDR1 and CDR2 (germline): SGHRS, YFSETQ. The CDR3 contains 14 residues. The junction had 9 bases not matched to a gene; V was cut back by 4 bases and J by 5 bases. CDR3 region: CASSTGDRVHEQYF. Here the CDR3 DNA reads TGCGCCAGCAGCACCGGCGACAGGGTCCACGAGCAGTACTTC.

About this clone: Distinct nucleotide sequences in the sample also encode this CDR3. The J gene is TRBJ1-6, the V gene TRBV9; D call uncertain. The CDR3 totals 14 residues. Trimming pared 2 bases from V and 8 bases from J, leaving 11 bases between. Germline values: CDR1 SGDLS, CDR2 YYNGEE. CDR3 DNA sequence: TGTGCCAGCAGCGTTGGAGGGTTTGATTCACCCCTCCACTTT. Its protein product is CASSVGGFDSPLHF.

The chain is built from TRBV2 and TRBJ1-6; perhaps TRBD1 as D (5 bases). The CDR3 loop spans 14 amino acids. From germline, CDR1 is SNHLY and CDR2 FYNNEI. Trimming took 6 bases from V and 7 from J, leaving 13 bases between them. CDR3 protein: CASRRDEGNSPLHF. DNA of the CDR3: TGTGCCAGCAGGCGGGACGAAGGAAATTCACCCCTCCACTTT.

V gene TRBV11-3 combines with J gene TRBJ1-6; D is unclear. The CDR3 is 15 residues long. V was trimmed by 0 bases and J by 0 bases, leaving 3 bases between them. Germline loops: CDR1 SGHNT, CDR2 YENEEA. Here the CDR3 DNA reads TGTGCCAGCAGCTTAGAACTCTCCTATAATTCACCCCTCCACTTT. Translation gives CASSLELSYNSPLHF. Supplemented by reference TRBV11-3 and TRBJ1-6, the full variable domain reads EAGVVQSPRYKIIEKKQPVAFWCNPISGHNTLYWYLQNLGQGPELLIRYENEEAVDDSQLPKDRFSAERLKGVDSTLKIQPAELGDSAVYLCASSLELSYNSPLHFGNGTRLTVT.

The chain couples TRBV10-3 to TRBJ1-1; 7 nucleotides line up with TRBD1. The CDR3 is 14 amino acids. J gave up 3 bases and V 5 bases, and 6 bases lay outside the gene matches. Germline loops: CDR1 ENHRY, CDR2 SYGVKD. The DNA of the CDR3 is TGTGCCATCAGTTCCAGGGGGGGGGACACTGAAGCTTTCTTT. Protein: CAISSRGGDTEAFF.

This chain connects TRBV19 to TRBJ1-5, with D possibly matching TRBD1 (5 bases). Trimming left V 2 bases short and J 6 bases short, with 11 bases between. The CDR3 runs 14 residues. Looked up from germline, CDR1 is LNHDA and CDR2 is SQIVND (reference sequence). CDR3 bases: TGTGCCAGTAGTATAAGAGGGGAGGGTCAGCCCCAGCATTTT. Translating gives CASSIRGEGQPQHF.

The V gene is TRBV4-1, the J gene TRBJ2-7, with 7 bases identical to TRBD1. V lost 3 bases and J lost 2; bases outside the gene matches: 13. This CDR3 comprises 17 residues. Germline CDR1 MGHRA, CDR2 YSYEKL. CDR3 in DNA: TGCGCCAGCAGCCACCAGCCCGGACAACAGGGGCCCTACGAGCAGTACTTC. Translating gives CASSHQPGQQGPYEQYF.

The rearrangement joins TRBV4-1 to TRBJ1-2; D unclear. The V end lost 0 bases, the J end lost 8 bases, and 10 bases lay between the germline ends. Germline lookup yields CDR1 MGHRA and CDR2 YSYEKL. CDR3 length: 13 amino acids. The CDR3 reads CASSQEATAGYTF. The DNA for the CDR3 is TGCGCCAGCAGCCAAGAAGCGACTGCGGGCTACACCTTC.

The CDR3 DNA follows: TGTGCCAGCAGCTTCCTCGACAGGGTCGATCAGCCCCAGCATTTT. Its protein is CASSFLDRVDQPQHF. The chain joins TRBV6-5 to TRBJ1-5; 7 bases are a match to TRBD1. The CDR3 is 15 amino acids. CDR1 is MNHEY and CDR2 is SVGAGI in the germline V gene. The V segment lost 6 bases and the J segment 5 bases; nucleotides outside the gene matches: 10.

The chain links TRBV9 to TRBJ2-1; 11 bases agree with TRBD2. The length of the CDR3 is 15 residues. The V and J ends lost 3 bases and 4 bases, in that order; junction bases with no gene match: 3. CDR1 SGDLS and CDR2 YYNGEE come from the germline V gene. The CDR3: CASSETSGDYNEQFF. CDR3 DNA: TGTGCCAGCAGCGAGACTAGCGGGGATTACAATGAGCAGTTCTTC.

The chain joins TRBV5-1 to TRBJ1-4; D is unclear. CDR3 length equals 17 residues. Germline V gives CDR1 SGHRS, CDR2 YFSETQ. Trimming took off 0 bases at V and 0 bases at J, with 12 bases between the two ends. The CDR3 region has the DNA TGCGCCAGCAGCTTGGTGCCAGTGACATCAACTAATGAAAAACTGTTTTTT. Its protein product is CASSLVPVTSTNEKLFF.

This clone was seen a few times. The chain combines TRBV2 with TRBJ2-1, with 15 bases lining up with TRBD2. The germline gives CDR1 SNHLY, CDR2 FYNNEI. With 5 bases clipped from V and 11 bases from J, the junction kept 7 bases outside the gene matches. There are 15 residues in the CDR3. This CDR3 is CASSTPGLAGGQQFF. CDR3 DNA sequence: TGTGCCAGCAGTACTCCCGGACTAGCGGGGGGGCAGCAGTTCTTC.

The chain combines TRBV5-4 with TRBJ1-1; TRBD1 matches 8 bases. The CDR3 is 15 residues long. Losses at the gene ends were 5 bases for V and 0 bases for J; bases not matched to a gene: 6. Germline lookup yields CDR1 SGHNT and CDR2 YYREEE (reference sequence). In nucleotides, the CDR3 is TGTGCCAGCAGTCAGGACAGGGTCATGAACACTGAAGCTTTCTTT. This sequence encodes CASSQDRVMNTEAFF.

The chain has TRBV11-3 and TRBJ2-2, with D uncertain. The CDR3 covers 14 residues. The V and J ends lost 5 bases and 1 base respectively, with 8 bases between them. Germline CDR1 is SGHNT and CDR2 is YENEEA. This CDR3 reads CASSNGENTGELFF. CDR3 DNA sequence: TGTGCCAGCAGCAATGGAGAGAACACCGGGGAGCTGTTTTTT.

The rearrangement links TRBV6-6 to TRBJ2-2; D is unresolved. Trimming left V 1 base short and J 4 bases short, with 7 bases between. The CDR3 covers 14 residues. Germline V gene data show CDR1 as MNHNY and CDR2 as SVGAGI (reference sequence). Here the CDR3 DNA reads TGTGCCAGCAGTTACTACCAAGTCACCGGGGAGCTGTTTTTT. Translation: CASSYYQVTGELFF.

This clone was observed a few times. One end of the junction varies from germline; a read error may be responsible. The same CDR3 is also encoded by other DNA sequences in this sample. The chain combines TRBV10-3 with TRBJ1-5, with D possibly TRBD1 on 6 matching bases. Germline loops: CDR1 ENHRY, CDR2 SYGVKD. The CDR3 is made up of 14 amino acids. Written as DNA, the CDR3 is TGTGCCATCAGTCAGGGGACAAGCAATCAGCCCCAGCACTTT. Protein: CAISQGTSNQPQHF.

The V and J genes are TRBV2 and TRBJ1-1, with a weak D call TRBD1 (5 bases). Deletions cut 4 bases from V and 0 bases from J, with 9 bases between. CDR1 and CDR2 from the germline V gene are SNHLY and FYNNEI. This CDR3 contains 14 residues. CDR3 coding DNA: TGTGCCAGCAGTGGAGGGGTAATGAACACTGAAGCTTTCTTT. It specifies CASSGGVMNTEAFF. The full variable domain, its missing parts supplied by reference TRBV2 and TRBJ1-1, is EPEVTQTPSHQVTQMGQEVILRCVPISNHLYFYWYRQILGQKVEFLVSFYNNEISEKSEIFDDQFSVERPDGSNFTLKIRSTKLEDSAMYFCASSGGVMNTEAFFGQGTRLTVV.

This rearrangement joins TRBV10-2 to TRBJ2-7; the D gene is possibly TRBD1 (6 bases). CDR3 length: 14 amino acids. Deletions cut 2 bases from V and 0 bases from J, with 8 bases between. Germline V lookup: CDR1 WSHSY, CDR2 SAAADI. In DNA, the CDR3 is TGCGCCAGCAGTGAGAACAGGGTCTCCTACGAGCAGTACTTC. Encoded protein: CASSENRVSYEQYF.

The chain carries TRBV7-2 and TRBJ1-1; D remains ambiguous. Germline values: CDR1 SGHTA, CDR2 FQGNSA. Trimming took 1 base from V and 0 from J, leaving 12 bases between them. This CDR3 has 16 amino acids. CDR3 amino acids: CASSLVRNSMNTEAFF. CDR3 DNA: TGTGCCAGCAGCTTAGTGCGCAACTCCATGAACACTGAAGCTTTCTTT.

The gene calls are TRBV13 and TRBJ1-5; D remains ambiguous. The CDR3 is made up of 12 amino acids. V shed 0 bases and J shed 6 bases, with 3 bases lying between them. The V gene's germline CDR1 is PRHDT and CDR2 FYEKMQ (reference sequence). The CDR3 spells CASSLGGQPQHF. CDR3 DNA: TGTGCCAGCAGCTTAGGGGGTCAGCCCCAGCATTTT.